The entry that follows covers one T cell receptor beta chain sequence. The antigen remains undetermined. MiXCR, run by TCRdb on the 5' RACE reads, gives a single entry per CDR3 protein. Here the sample spans about 800,000 distinct CDR3 sequences, about 10% being singletons. The germline V gene encodes CDR1 KGHDR and CDR2 SFDVKD. Between the trimmed V and J ends, which lost 4 bases and 5 bases, there was a span of 4 bases. This CDR3 has 12 amino acids. This specimen comes from a study of CD8 T cells in ankylosing spondylitis. Findings of the study overall: In ankylosing spondylitis patients, matched synovial fluid reportedly showed significant enrichment of disease-linked clones. Ankylosing spondylitis blood appeared to be characterized by a TCR beta motif of about eight highly homologous variants.

J is TRBJ2-2 and V is TRBV24-1; no clear D gene. Material: blood, either unsorted or a sorted T cell fraction (not recorded which). The source of this sequence is a male donor with ankylosing spondylitis. CDR3 sequence reads: CATSDLTGELFF. CDR3 nucleotide sequence: TGTGCCACCAGTGACCTTACCGGGGAGCTGTTTTTT.